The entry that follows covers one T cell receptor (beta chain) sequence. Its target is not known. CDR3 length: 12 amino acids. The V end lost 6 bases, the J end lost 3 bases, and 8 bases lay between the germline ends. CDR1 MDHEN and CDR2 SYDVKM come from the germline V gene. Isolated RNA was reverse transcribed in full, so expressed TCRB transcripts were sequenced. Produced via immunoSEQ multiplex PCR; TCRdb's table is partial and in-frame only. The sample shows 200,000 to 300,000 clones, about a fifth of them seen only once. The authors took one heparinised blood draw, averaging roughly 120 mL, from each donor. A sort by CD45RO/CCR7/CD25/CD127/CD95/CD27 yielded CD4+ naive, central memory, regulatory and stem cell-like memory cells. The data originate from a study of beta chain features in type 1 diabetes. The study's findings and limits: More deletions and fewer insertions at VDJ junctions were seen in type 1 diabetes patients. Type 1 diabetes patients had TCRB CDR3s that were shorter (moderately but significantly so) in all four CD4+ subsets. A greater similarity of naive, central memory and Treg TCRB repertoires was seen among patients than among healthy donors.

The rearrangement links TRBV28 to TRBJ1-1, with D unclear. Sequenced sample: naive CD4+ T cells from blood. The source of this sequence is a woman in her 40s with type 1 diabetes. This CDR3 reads CASSPRDTEAFF. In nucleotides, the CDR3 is TGTGCCAGCAGCCCTCGGGACACTGAAGCTTTCTTT.